The 13 T cell receptor beta chains presented below share a single source sample, sequenced in a study of B cell selection in AIRE deficiency. The repertoire was sequenced with immunoSEQ multiplex PCR; TCRdb's copy has only in-frame clones and lacks some. The repertoire includes about 24,000 clones, approximately 96% of them detected once, and less than 0.2% sits in the top ten. Sorting defined conventional CD4 T cells as CD4+CD127+. Sequences were obtained from CD4+CD127+ conventional T cells sorted from PBMCs. These receptor sequences come from a human donor in good health.

The J gene is TRBJ1-1, the V gene TRBV7-9; the match to TRBD1 covers 9 bases. CDR3 size: 13 residues. With 5 bases clipped from V and 6 bases from J, the junction kept 4 bases outside the gene matches. Germline lookup yields CDR1 SEHNR and CDR2 FQNEAQ (reference sequence). DNA of the CDR3: TGTGCCAGCAGCCTCGGGACAGGGTCTGAAGCTTTCTTT. It translates to CASSLGTGSEAFF.

Of note for this clone: Other DNA sequences in this sample translate to the same CDR3. The chain links TRBV5-1 to TRBJ2-1, with D perhaps TRBD1 or TRBD2 (6 bases each). There are 15 residues in the CDR3. Between the trimmed V and J ends, which lost 4 bases and 0 bases, there was a span of 11 bases. Germline CDR1 and CDR2: SGHRS and YFSETQ. The DNA for the CDR3 is TGCGCCAGCAGCCCCGGGGGCGGCTCCTACAATGAGCAGTTCTTC. This sequence encodes CASSPGGGSYNEQFF.

The rearrangement uses TRBV7-9 and TRBJ2-5, with 8 bases aligning to TRBD1. The CDR3 is made up of 14 amino acids. V lost 3 bases to trimming and J lost 5 bases; unmatched junction nucleotides: 5. CDR1 is SEHNR, CDR2 FQNEAQ, per germline (reference sequence). The CDR3 here is CASSFARGLETQYF. CDR3 DNA sequence: TGTGCCAGCAGCTTTGCCAGGGGGCTTGAGACCCAGTACTTC.

The J gene is TRBJ2-5, the V gene TRBV11-2; D unclear. The germline CDR1 and CDR2 sequences are SGHAT and FQNNGV. Trimming took 0 bases from V and 2 from J, leaving 13 bases between them. The CDR3 totals 16 residues. CDR3 sequence (DNA): TGTGCCAGCAGCTTAGAAAGACCAGACGGGCAAGAGACCCAGTACTTC. This codes for CASSLERPDGQETQYF.

This clone was found a few times. The chain is built from TRBV7-2 and TRBJ1-6, with D perhaps TRBD1 (5 bases). V was pared by 7 bases and J by 10 bases, with 17 bases between. Germline CDR1 reads SGHTA; CDR2 reads FQGNSA. CDR3 length: 14 residues. The CDR3 loop reads CASTQRAGKSPLHF. The CDR3 DNA reads TGTGCCAGCACCCAGCGGGCAGGGAAATCACCCCTCCACTTT.

The chain joins TRBV28 to TRBJ2-2, with D possibly TRBD1 on 6 matching bases. The germline gives CDR1 MDHEN, CDR2 SYDVKM. CDR3 length: 14 amino acids. Trimming left V 6 bases short and J 4 bases short, with 12 bases between. CDR3 nucleotide sequence: TGTGCCAGCAGCCTACAGGGCGGCACCGGGGAGCTGTTTTTT. This sequence encodes CASSLQGGTGELFF.

The chain has TRBV12-5 and TRBJ2-3, with a possible D match to TRBD1 (6 bases). The germline V and J ends were trimmed by 1 base and 3 bases, with 8 bases remaining between them. This CDR3 contains 14 residues. Germline CDR1 reads LGHNT; CDR2 reads FRNRAP. CDR3 nucleotide sequence: TGTGCTAGTGGTTTGGGGGGGCCAACAGATACGCAGTATTTT. It is translated as CASGLGGPTDTQYF.

The V gene is TRBV30, the J gene TRBJ1-1; 7 bases agree with TRBD1. V was pared by 6 bases and J by 5 bases, with 6 bases of the junction left unmatched. This CDR3 region has 12 residues. Germline-derived CDR1 and CDR2 are GTSNPN and SVGIG (reference sequence). CDR3 loop: CACNRGSTEAFF. The CDR3 DNA follows: TGTGCCTGTAACAGGGGATCTACTGAAGCTTTCTTT.

This clone appeared once. The rearrangement joins TRBV18 to TRBJ1-3; 7 nucleotides align to TRBD1. The germline V gene encodes CDR1 KGHSH and CDR2 LQKENI. The CDR3 spans 16 residues. With 3 bases clipped from V and 0 bases from J, the junction kept 5 bases outside the gene matches. CDR3 region: CASSPWTGSSGNTIYF. Here the CDR3 DNA reads TGTGCCAGCTCACCGTGGACAGGAAGCTCTGGAAACACCATATATTTT.

This rearrangement joins TRBV18 to TRBJ2-5; maybe TRBD2 (6 bases). The CDR3 length is 17 residues. Trimming removed 3 bases from V and 2 bases from J, with 19 bases in between. Germline assignment: CDR1 KGHSH and CDR2 LQKENI. The CDR3 DNA sequence: TGTGCCAGCTCACCGCCCGGTGGAGGGGTTGGACAAGAGACCCAGTACTTC. It is translated as CASSPPGGGVGQETQYF.

The V call is TRBV10-1, the J call TRBJ2-3; TRBD2 is a possible D gene (5 bases). The germline gives CDR1 WNHNN, CDR2 SYGVQD (reference sequence). The CDR3 length is 15 residues. V gave up 0 bases and J gave up 1 base, with 8 bases separating them. The CDR3, as DNA: TGCGCCAGCAGTGAGTCTTCCGGGGGCACAGATACGCAGTATTTT. Translation gives CASSESSGGTDTQYF.

This chain links TRBV6-6 with TRBJ2-2; tentatively, D is TRBD1 (5 bases). Trimming left V 10 bases short and J 5 bases short, with 8 bases between. CDR3 length: 11 amino acids. Germline-derived CDR1 and CDR2 are MNHNY and SVGAGI (reference sequence). DNA of the CDR3: TGTGCCACCAGGGAAACCGGGGAGCTGTTTTTT. The encoded protein is CATRETGELFF.

This chain links TRBV19 with TRBJ2-1; 8 bases agree with TRBD2. This CDR3 has 15 amino acids. CDR1 is LNHDA and CDR2 is SQIVND in the germline V gene (reference sequence). V lost 1 base, J lost 4 bases, and 3 bases stayed unmatched. For the CDR3, the DNA is TGTGCCAGTAGTATAGGCGGGGGGTCTTACAATGAGCAGTTCTTC. Translated, it gives CASSIGGGSYNEQFF.